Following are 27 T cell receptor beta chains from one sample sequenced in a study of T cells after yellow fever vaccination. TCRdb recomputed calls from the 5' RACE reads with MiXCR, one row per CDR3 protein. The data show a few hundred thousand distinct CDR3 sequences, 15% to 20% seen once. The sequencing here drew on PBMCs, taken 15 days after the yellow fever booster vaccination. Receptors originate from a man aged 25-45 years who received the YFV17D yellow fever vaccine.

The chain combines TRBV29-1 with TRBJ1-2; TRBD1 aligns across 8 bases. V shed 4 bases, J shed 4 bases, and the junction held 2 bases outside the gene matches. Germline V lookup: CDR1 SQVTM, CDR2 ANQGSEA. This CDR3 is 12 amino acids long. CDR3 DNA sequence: TGCAGCGTTGGGACAGGGACCTATGGCTACACCTTC. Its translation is CSVGTGTYGYTF.

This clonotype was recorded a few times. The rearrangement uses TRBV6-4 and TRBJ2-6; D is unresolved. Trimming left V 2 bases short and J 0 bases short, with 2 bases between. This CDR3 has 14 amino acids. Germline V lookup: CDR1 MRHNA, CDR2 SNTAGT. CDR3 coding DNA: TGTGCCAGCAGTGACAACTCTGGGGCCAACGTCCTGACTTTC. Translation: CASSDNSGANVLTF.

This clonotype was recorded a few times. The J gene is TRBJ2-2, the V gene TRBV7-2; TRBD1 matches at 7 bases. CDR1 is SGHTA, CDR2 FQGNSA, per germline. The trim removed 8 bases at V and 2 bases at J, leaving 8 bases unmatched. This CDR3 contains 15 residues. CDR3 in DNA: TGTGCCAGCCGTCCGGGACAGATTAACACCGGGGAGCTGTTTTTT. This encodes CASRPGQINTGELFF.

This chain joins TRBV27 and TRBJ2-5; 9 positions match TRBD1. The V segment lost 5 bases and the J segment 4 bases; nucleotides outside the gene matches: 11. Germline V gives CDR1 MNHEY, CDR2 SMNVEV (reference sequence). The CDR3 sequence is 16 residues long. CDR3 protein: CASSQVPGQGLETQYF. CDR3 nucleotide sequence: TGTGCCAGCAGTCAGGTCCCGGGACAGGGCTTAGAGACCCAGTACTTC.

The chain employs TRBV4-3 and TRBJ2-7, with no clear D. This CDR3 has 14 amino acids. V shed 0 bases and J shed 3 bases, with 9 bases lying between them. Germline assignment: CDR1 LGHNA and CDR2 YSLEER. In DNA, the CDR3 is TGCGCCAGCAGCCAAGATCTGGGCAGCTACGAGCAGTACTTC. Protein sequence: CASSQDLGSYEQYF.

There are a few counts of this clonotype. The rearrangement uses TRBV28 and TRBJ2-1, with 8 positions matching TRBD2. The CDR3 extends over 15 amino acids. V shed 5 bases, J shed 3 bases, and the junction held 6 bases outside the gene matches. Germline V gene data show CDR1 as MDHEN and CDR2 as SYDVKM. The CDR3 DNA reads TGTGCCAGCAGTCCGCGGGGGGCGGTCTACAATGAGCAGTTCTTC. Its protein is CASSPRGAVYNEQFF.

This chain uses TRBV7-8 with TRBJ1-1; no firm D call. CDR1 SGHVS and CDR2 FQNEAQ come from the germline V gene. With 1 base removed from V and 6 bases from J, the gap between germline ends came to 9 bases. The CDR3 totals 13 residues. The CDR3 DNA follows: TGTGCCAGCAGCTTAGTTGGGGTTTCTGAAGCTTTCTTT. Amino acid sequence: CASSLVGVSEAFF.

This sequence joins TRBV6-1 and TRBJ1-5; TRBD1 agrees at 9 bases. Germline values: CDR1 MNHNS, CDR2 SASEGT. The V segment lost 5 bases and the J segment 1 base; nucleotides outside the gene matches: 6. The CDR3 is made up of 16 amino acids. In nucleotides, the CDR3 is TGTGCCAGCAGTCCTCCCGGGACAGGGAGCAATCAGCCCCAGCATTTT. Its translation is CASSPPGTGSNQPQHF.

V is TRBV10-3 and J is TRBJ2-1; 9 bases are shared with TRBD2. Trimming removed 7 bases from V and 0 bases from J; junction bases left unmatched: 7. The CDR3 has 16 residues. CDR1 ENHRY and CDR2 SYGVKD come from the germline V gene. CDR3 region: CAITSGVLSSYNEQFF. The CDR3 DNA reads TGTGCCATCACTAGCGGGGTATTGAGCTCCTACAATGAGCAGTTCTTC.

The chain's CDR3 is CASSPPGTGIYGGANVLTF. The CDR3 DNA reads as TGTGCCAGCAGCCCCCCCGGGACAGGGATTTATGGTGGGGCCAACGTCCTGACTTTC. The rearrangement joins TRBV3-1 to TRBJ2-6; 9 nucleotides line up with TRBD1. The germline CDR1 and CDR2 sequences are LGHDT and YNNKEL (reference sequence). Germline trimming cut 4 bases from V and 3 bases from J; bases unmatched to any gene: 13. The CDR3 runs 19 residues.

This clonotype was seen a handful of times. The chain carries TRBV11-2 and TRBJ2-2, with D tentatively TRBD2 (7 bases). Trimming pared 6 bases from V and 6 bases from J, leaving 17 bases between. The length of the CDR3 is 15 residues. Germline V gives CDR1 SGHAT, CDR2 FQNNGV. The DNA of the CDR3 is TGTGCCAGCAGAAGCCCGGGGGGCACTGCCGGGGAGCTGTTTTTT. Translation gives CASRSPGGTAGELFF.

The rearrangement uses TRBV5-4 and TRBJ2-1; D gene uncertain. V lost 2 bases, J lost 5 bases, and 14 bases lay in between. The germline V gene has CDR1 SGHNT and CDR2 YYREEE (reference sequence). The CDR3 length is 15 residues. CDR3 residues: CASSFGGPRDNEQFF. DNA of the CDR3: TGTGCCAGCAGCTTCGGCGGCCCCCGGGACAATGAGCAGTTCTTC.

The CDR3 coding sequence is TGCAGTGCTAGATCCAGCACTTTCACAGATACGCAGTATTTT. This sequence encodes CSARSSTFTDTQYF. V gene TRBV20-1 combines with J gene TRBJ2-3; D remains ambiguous. V gave up 2 bases and J gave up 2 bases, with 11 bases separating them. The CDR3 spans 14 residues. Germline V lookup: CDR1 DFQATT, CDR2 SNEGSKA (reference sequence).

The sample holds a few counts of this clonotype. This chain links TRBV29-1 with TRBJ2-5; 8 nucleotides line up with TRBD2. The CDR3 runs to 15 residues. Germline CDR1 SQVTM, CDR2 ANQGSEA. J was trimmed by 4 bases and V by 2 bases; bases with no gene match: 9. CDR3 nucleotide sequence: TGCAGCGTTGAATGGACTAGCCTGGCGGGAGAGACCCAGTACTTC. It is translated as CSVEWTSLAGETQYF.

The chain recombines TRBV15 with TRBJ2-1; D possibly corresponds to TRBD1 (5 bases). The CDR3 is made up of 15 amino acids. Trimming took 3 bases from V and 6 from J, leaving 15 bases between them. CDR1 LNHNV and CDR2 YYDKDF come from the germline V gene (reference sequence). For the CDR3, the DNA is TGTGCCACCAGCAGTGGGATACAGGCTTCCAATGAGCAGTTCTTC. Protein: CATSSGIQASNEQFF.

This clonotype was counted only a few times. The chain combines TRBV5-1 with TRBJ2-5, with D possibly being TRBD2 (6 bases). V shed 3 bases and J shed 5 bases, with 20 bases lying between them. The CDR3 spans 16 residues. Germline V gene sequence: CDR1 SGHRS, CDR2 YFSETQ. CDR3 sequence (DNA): TGCGCCAGCAGCTCGGGTAGCGGCCCCGGCGTGGAGACCCAGTACTTC. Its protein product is CASSSGSGPGVETQYF.

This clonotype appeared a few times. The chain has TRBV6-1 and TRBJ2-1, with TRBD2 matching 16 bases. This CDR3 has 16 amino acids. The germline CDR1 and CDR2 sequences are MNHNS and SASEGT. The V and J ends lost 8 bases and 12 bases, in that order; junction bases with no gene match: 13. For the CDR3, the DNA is TGTGCCAGCCAGGGGACTAGCGGGAGGGCTAAGGGCAGGCAGTTCTTC. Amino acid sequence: CASQGTSGRAKGRQFF.

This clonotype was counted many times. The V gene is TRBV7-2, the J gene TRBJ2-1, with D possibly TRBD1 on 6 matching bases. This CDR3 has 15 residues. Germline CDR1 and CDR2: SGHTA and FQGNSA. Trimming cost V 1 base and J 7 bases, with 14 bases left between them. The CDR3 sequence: CASSLVAGVGNEQFF. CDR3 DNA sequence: TGTGCCAGCAGCTTAGTAGCAGGGGTTGGGAATGAGCAGTTCTTC. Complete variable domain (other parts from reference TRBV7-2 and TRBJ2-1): GAGVSQSPSNKVTEKGKDVELRCDPISGHTALYWYRQSLGQGLEFLIYFQGNSAPDKSGLPSDRFSAERTGGSVSTLTIQRTQQEDSAVYLCASSLVAGVGNEQFFGPGTRLTVL.

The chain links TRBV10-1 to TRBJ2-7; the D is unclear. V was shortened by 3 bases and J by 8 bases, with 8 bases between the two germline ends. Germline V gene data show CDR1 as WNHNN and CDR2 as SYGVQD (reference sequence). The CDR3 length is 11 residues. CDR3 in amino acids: CASSDGLQQYF. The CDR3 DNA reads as TGCGCCAGCAGTGACGGGCTGCAGCAGTACTTC.

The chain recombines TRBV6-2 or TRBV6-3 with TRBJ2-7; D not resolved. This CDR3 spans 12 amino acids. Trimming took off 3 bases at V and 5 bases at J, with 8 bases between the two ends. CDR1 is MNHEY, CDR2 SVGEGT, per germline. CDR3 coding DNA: TGTGCCAGCAGTTATCTACTCCACGAGCAGTACTTC. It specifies CASSYLLHEQYF.

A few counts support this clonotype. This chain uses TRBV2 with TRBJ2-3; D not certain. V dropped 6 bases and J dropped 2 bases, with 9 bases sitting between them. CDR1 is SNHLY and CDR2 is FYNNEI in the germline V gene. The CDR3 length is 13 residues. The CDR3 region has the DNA TGTGCCAGCAGAATAACTATCACAGATACGCAGTATTTT. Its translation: CASRITITDTQYF. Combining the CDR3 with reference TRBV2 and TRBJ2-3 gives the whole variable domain EPEVTQTPSHQVTQMGQEVILRCVPISNHLYFYWYRQILGQKVEFLVSFYNNEISEKSEIFDDQFSVERPDGSNFTLKIRSTKLEDSAMYFCASRITITDTQYFGPGTRLTVL.

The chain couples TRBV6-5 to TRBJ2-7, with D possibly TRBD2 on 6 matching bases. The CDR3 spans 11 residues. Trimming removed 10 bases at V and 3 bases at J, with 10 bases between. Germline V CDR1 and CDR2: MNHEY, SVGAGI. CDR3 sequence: CATRRDYEQYF. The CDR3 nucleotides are TGTGCCACCCGGCGGGACTACGAGCAGTACTTC.

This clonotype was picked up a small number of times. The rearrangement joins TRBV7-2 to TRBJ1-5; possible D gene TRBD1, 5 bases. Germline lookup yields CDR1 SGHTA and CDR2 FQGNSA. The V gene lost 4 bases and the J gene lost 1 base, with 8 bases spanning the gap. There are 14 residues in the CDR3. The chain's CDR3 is CASSWGRSNQPQHF. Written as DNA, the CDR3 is TGTGCCAGCAGCTGGGGACGGAGCAATCAGCCCCAGCATTTT.

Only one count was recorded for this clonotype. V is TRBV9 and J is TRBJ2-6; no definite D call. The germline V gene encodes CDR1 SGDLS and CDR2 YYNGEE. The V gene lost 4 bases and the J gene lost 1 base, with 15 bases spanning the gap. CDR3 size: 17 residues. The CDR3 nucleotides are TGTGCCAGCAGCCCCCCGCTGGGTACATCTGGGGCCAACGTCCTGACTTTC. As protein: CASSPPLGTSGANVLTF.

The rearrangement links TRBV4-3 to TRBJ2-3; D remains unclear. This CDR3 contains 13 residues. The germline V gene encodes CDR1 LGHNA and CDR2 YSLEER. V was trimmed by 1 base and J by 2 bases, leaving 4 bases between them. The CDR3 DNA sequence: TGCGCCAGCAGCCAAGCTTTCACAGATACGCAGTATTTT. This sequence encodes CASSQAFTDTQYF.

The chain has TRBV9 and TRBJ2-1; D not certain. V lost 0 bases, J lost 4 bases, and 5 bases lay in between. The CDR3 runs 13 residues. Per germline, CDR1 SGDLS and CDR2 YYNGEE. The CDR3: CASSVVGYNEQFF. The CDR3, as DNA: TGTGCCAGCAGCGTAGTGGGGTACAATGAGCAGTTCTTC.

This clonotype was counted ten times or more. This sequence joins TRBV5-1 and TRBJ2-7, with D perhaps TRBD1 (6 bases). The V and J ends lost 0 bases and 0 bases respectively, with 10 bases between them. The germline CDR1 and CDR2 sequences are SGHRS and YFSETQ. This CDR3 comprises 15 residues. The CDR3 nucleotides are TGCGCCAGCAGCTTGGACAGGGTTAGCTCCTACGAGCAGTACTTC. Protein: CASSLDRVSSYEQYF.